This T cell receptor (beta chain) originates from a study of CD8 T cells in Susac syndrome. Reverse transcription used roughly 0.45 to 1 ug RNA and random hexamers. Multiplex PCR with immunoSEQ amplified the TCR beta CDR3 across 54 Vbeta and 13 Jbeta. TCRdb processed the immunoSEQ multiplex PCR reads anew with MiXCR; each CDR3 protein has one entry. The sample includes about 180,000 distinct CDR3 sequences, 85% to 95% of them seen just once. The authors carried out high-throughput sequencing of TCR beta. They applied it to CD8+ and CD4+ T cells obtained from blood. Negative isolation was applied to CD8+ and CD4+ T cells, and FACS enrichment was applied to TEMRA cells. The CDR3 is made up of 16 amino acids. Germline V gene data show CDR1 as MNHEY and CDR2 as SMNVEV (reference sequence). V lost 4 bases and J lost 5, with 20 bases in between.

The sequenced sample consisted of CD8+ T cells from PBMCs. The receptor comes from a human donor with multiple sclerosis. V gene TRBV27 combines with J gene TRBJ1-2, with TRBD1 as a possible D gene (5 bases). Here the CDR3 reads CASSSHQGAGPYGYTF. The CDR3 bases are TGTGCCAGCAGTTCCCATCAAGGGGCAGGACCATATGGCTACACCTTC.